Listed below are T cell receptor beta chains from one sample, sequenced in a study of blood T cell repertoires in COVID-19. Clones were sequenced by immunoSEQ multiplex PCR, and TCRdb holds only the in-frame ones, with some missing. The sample lists tens of thousands of clones, 88% seen once, with 7.5% to 8.5% in the top ten. The sequencing input was peripheral blood. The receptors shown here come from a man aged 55 to 70 with active COVID-19. Each CDR3 is given with its conserved first and last residue. D genes are given only for firm matches. Clone size, where shown, is once, few, many, or a class for clones that have expanded.

J,V,size,D,DNA,CDR3
TRBJ1-5,TRBV7-2,few,-,TGTGCCAGCAGCCCGGGGAATCAGCCCCAGCATTTT,CASSPGNQPQHF
TRBJ2-1,TRBV5-1,-,-,TGCGCCAGCAGCCCCCGGCGGGGCAGCCCCAATGAGCAGTTCTTC,CASSPRRGSPNEQFF
TRBJ1-1,TRBV9,once,-,TGTGCCAGCAGAGGTGCTCAGAGGGCTGAAGCTTTCTTT,CASRGAQRAEAFF
TRBJ2-7,TRBV28,-,TRBD2,TGTGCCAGCAGTTTCCTAGCGGGAGACAAGCAGTACTTC,CASSFLAGDKQYF
TRBJ2-7,TRBV28,-,TRBD1,TGTGCCAGCAGTTTATCAGGGGGAGCCTCCTACGAGCAGTACTTC,CASSLSGGASYEQYF
TRBJ2-2,TRBV3-1/TRBV3-2,once,TRBD2,TGTGCCAGCAGCCAAGAAGAGTGGGGCGGGAGACGCACCGGGGAGCTGTTTTTT,CASSQEEWGGRRTGELFF
TRBJ1-5,TRBV7-6,few,TRBD1,TGTGCCAGCAGCTTAGATACAGGGGAAAATCAGCCCCAGCATTTT,CASSLDTGENQPQHF
TRBJ2-3,TRBV2,-,TRBD2,TGTGCCAGCAGTGAAAGCGGGAGGGCTTTAGATACGCAGTATTTT,CASSESGRALDTQYF
TRBJ1-2,TRBV29-1,-,-,TGCAGCGTTGACAGGCTCCTCTATGGCTACACCTTC,CSVDRLLYGYTF
TRBJ2-1,TRBV4-1,-,TRBD2,TGCGCCAGCAGCCATTCAGGTACTAGCGGGAGGAGAGATGAGCAGTTCTTC,CASSHSGTSGRRDEQFF
TRBJ2-7,TRBV7-3,-,-,TGTGCCAGCAGCCTTGGTGGTAGCGAGTACGAGCAGTACTTC,CASSLGGSEYEQYF
TRBJ2-1,TRBV3-1/TRBV3-2,-,-,TGTGCCAGCAGCTCGGTGGAGAATGAGCAGTTCTTC,CASSSVENEQFF
TRBJ2-2,TRBV30,-,TRBD2,TGTGCCTGGACTACAGGGACTAGAGGAAGCGCCGGGGAGCTGTTTTTT,CAWTTGTRGSAGELFF
TRBJ1-4,TRBV28,-,-,TGTGCCAGCAGTTTATGGGTAGGAGGAGAAAAACTGTTTTTT,CASSLWVGGEKLFF
TRBJ1-4,TRBV25-1,-,TRBD1,TGTGCCAGCAGTCAACAGGGGGCGCGAGAAAAACTGTTTTTT,CASSQQGAREKLFF
TRBJ2-3,TRBV19,-,TRBD1,TGTGCCAGTAGTGCGGACAGGGGGCGCGATGCAGATACGCAGTATTTT,CASSADRGRDADTQYF
TRBJ1-5,TRBV10-3,-,TRBD1,TGTGCCATCAGTGAGTCGAGATTTGGAAGTTGGGACAGGGGGAATCAGCCCCAGCATTTT,CAISESRFGSWDRGNQPQHF
TRBJ1-1,TRBV4-1,-,-,TGCGCCAGCAGCCAAGACGGGAGGGTTGGCACTGAAGCTTTCTTT,CASSQDGRVGTEAFF
TRBJ1-5,TRBV28,-,-,TGTGCCATTACAGGTCTGAATCAGCCCCAGCATTTT,CAITGLNQPQHF
TRBJ1-1,TRBV19,-,TRBD1,TGTGCCAGTAGTACCGGGACAGGGGGCGTGGACACTGAAGCTTTCTTT,CASSTGTGGVDTEAFF
TRBJ2-3,TRBV7-3,-,-,TGTGCCAGCAGCTTCGGGGGAGCCACAGATACGCAGTATTTT,CASSFGGATDTQYF
TRBJ2-1,TRBV19,-,TRBD1,TGTGCCAGTAGTATCGTACCCGGACAGGGTGCCTACAATGAGCAGTTCTTC,CASSIVPGQGAYNEQFF
TRBJ2-2,TRBV7-3,-,TRBD2,TGTGCCAGCAGCCCAAAGCCCGGACTAGCGGGAGCGACCGGGGAGCTGTTTTTT,CASSPKPGLAGATGELFF
TRBJ2-2,TRBV27,-,-,TGTGCCAGCACTCCGGCGGGTCACGGTAACACCGGGGAGCTGTTTTTT,CASTPAGHGNTGELFF
TRBJ2-1,TRBV27,-,TRBD2,TGTGCCAGCAGTTTATCGGGGGGGAATGAGCAGTTCTTC,CASSLSGGNEQFF
TRBJ2-1,TRBV6-2/TRBV6-3,-,TRBD1,TGTGCCAGCAGTTACTCGTTAAGGACAGGGGACAATGAGCAGTTCTTC,CASSYSLRTGDNEQFF
TRBJ2-3,TRBV5-1,-,TRBD1,TGCGCCAGCAGCTTGGAAGGGGGCGCGTTCCCAGATACGCAGTATTTT,CASSLEGGAFPDTQYF
TRBJ2-1,TRBV18,-,TRBD2,TGTGCCAGCTCAGCGACTAGCGCAACCTACAATGAGCAGTTCTTC,CASSATSATYNEQFF
TRBJ2-7,TRBV2,-,-,TGTGCTCATACAGGCGGTTCCTCCTACGAGCAGTACTTC,CAHTGGSSYEQYF
TRBJ2-3,TRBV24-1,-,TRBD2,TGTGCCACCAGTGACCCAGCGGGGGCACAGGGTCCAGATACGCAGTATTTT,CATSDPAGAQGPDTQYF
TRBJ2-1,TRBV3-1/TRBV3-2,-,TRBD2,TGTGCCAGCAGCCATGGACTAGCGGATGAGCAGTTCTTC,CASSHGLADEQFF
TRBJ2-3,TRBV7-3,-,-,TGTGCCAGCAGCCTAGACAGACGTAGCACAGATACGCAGTATTTT,CASSLDRRSTDTQYF
TRBJ1-4,TRBV6-6,-,-,TGTGCCAGCAGCCCCGGGAGGGCGAGTGAAAAACTGTTTTTT,CASSPGRASEKLFF
TRBJ2-7,TRBV6-6,-,-,TGTGCCAGCAGTTACCCAAAAGCGGGCCCCTCCTACGAGCAGTACTTC,CASSYPKAGPSYEQYF
TRBJ1-1,TRBV5-1,-,-,TGCGCCAGCAGCTCCGTCAGGGGTAACACTGAAGCTTTCTTT,CASSSVRGNTEAFF
TRBJ1-2,TRBV5-1,once,-,TGCGCCAGCAGCCCAGATCGGGGGGGCTATGGCTACACCTTC,CASSPDRGGYGYTF
TRBJ2-3,TRBV12-3/TRBV12-4,-,-,TGTGCCAGCAGTTTACGGGTCACAGATACGCAGTATTTT,CASSLRVTDTQYF